This section outlines one T cell receptor (beta chain) sequence together with its context. What it binds is unknown. The data originate from a study of cytomegalovirus exposure and HLA in healthy donors. Study findings and constraints: Later analysis demonstrated an association between a missense DCLRE1C variant and TCR beta V- and J-gene trimming. Most CMV-associated TCR beta chains were later found to appear HLA-restricted.

From germline, CDR1 is PRHDT and CDR2 FYEKMQ (reference sequence). V lost 4 bases, J lost 3 bases, and 3 bases stayed unmatched. The CDR3 is made up of 13 amino acids. Everyone who donated was a healthy bone marrow donor. Nobody recorded the CMV serostatus of this donor. The study ran its PCR with 60 Vbeta and 13 Jbeta primers. Sequencing was performed with immunoSEQ multiplex PCR; in TCRdb, only in-frame clones are kept and a portion is missing. The sample lists roughly 130,000 clones; 60% to 85% were seen once. Sequenced: PBMCs. The rearrangement links TRBV13 to TRBJ2-7; TRBD1 aligns across 7 bases. This clonotype was sampled from a human donor in good health. The CDR3, as DNA: TGTGCCAGCAGCTCACAGGGGAACTACGAGCAGTACTTC. Translated, it gives CASSSQGNYEQYF.